These T cell receptor beta chains were read from a single sample in a study of T cell responses to AZD1222 COVID-19 vaccine. Sequenced by immunoSEQ multiplex PCR; TCRdb stores in-frame clones only, minus some. The sample includes 75,000 to 85,000 clones, about three quarters of them seen just once. This sample comprised peripheral blood, obtained 28 days after the second dose of the MenACWY control vaccine. All receptors derive from an adult who received the MenACWY meningococcal vaccine as a control. Both conserved end residues are part of each CDR3. A D gene is named only where the DNA matches it firmly. Clone size appears in some rows only: once, few, many, or a class for an expanded clone.

clone_size,d_call,v_call,j_call,cdr3_aa,cdr3_nt
.,.,TRBV5-6,TRBJ2-4,CASSFNRGAKNIQYF,TGTGCCAGCAGCTTTAACCGGGGGGCCAAAAACATTCAGTACTTC
.,TRBD1,TRBV5-6,TRBJ1-5,CASSFDREQPQHF,TGTGCCAGCAGCTTCGACAGGGAACAGCCCCAGCATTTT
once,TRBD1,TRBV29-1,TRBJ2-5,CSAVPTGTGGEETQYF,TGCAGCGCCGTCCCCACCGGGACAGGGGGCGAAGAGACCCAGTACTTC
few,.,TRBV27,TRBJ2-7,CASSEGGQTYEQYF,TGTGCCAGCAGCGAGGGGGGTCAAACCTACGAGCAGTACTTC
.,.,TRBV18,TRBJ2-1,CASSPRITASYNEQFF,TGTGCCAGCTCACCACGAATTACAGCCTCCTACAATGAGCAGTTCTTC
.,.,TRBV6-2/TRBV6-3,TRBJ2-3,CASSYSPGSSTDTQYF,TGTGCCAGCAGTTATTCGCCAGGCTCTAGCACAGATACGCAGTATTTT
many,.,TRBV15,TRBJ1-2,CATSRGEGSYGYTF,TGTGCCACCAGCAGAGGGGAGGGGAGCTATGGCTACACCTTC
once,.,TRBV10-3,TRBJ2-3,CAIRGALGSADTQYF,TGTGCCATCAGGGGGGCGTTAGGGAGCGCAGATACGCAGTATTTT
.,.,TRBV18,TRBJ2-1,CASSPGLKGNEQFF,TGTGCCAGCTCACCAGGTCTAAAAGGGAATGAGCAGTTCTTC
.,.,TRBV19,TRBJ1-2,CASSSLDLYGYTF,TGTGCCAGTAGTTCTCTGGACTTGTATGGCTACACCTTC
.,.,TRBV19,TRBJ2-3,CASSIDTSLISTDTQYF,TGTGCCAGTAGTATAGATACCAGCCTAATAAGCACAGATACGCAGTATTTT
few,.,TRBV7-9,TRBJ2-3,CASSLNPGPGDTQYF,TGTGCCAGCAGCCTAAACCCCGGGCCTGGCGATACGCAGTATTTT
.,.,TRBV9,TRBJ2-7,CASSPGDLGNYEQYF,TGTGCCAGCAGCCCCGGGGATCTGGGGAACTACGAGCAGTACTTC
.,TRBD1,TRBV6-1,TRBJ1-1,CASSEGGQYTEAFF,TGTGCCAGCAGTGAGGGGGGACAGTACACTGAAGCTTTCTTT
.,.,TRBV5-8,TRBJ2-2,CASSGRLVGYTGELFF,TGTGCCAGCAGCGGGAGGCTGGTGGGTTACACCGGGGAGCTGTTTTTT
once,.,TRBV18,TRBJ2-7,CASSPSTGYYEQYF,TGTGCCAGCTCCCCCTCGACAGGATACTACGAGCAGTACTTC
.,TRBD1,TRBV3-1/TRBV3-2,TRBJ1-4,CASSQEMRTGVRLFF,TGTGCCAGCAGCCAAGAGATGCGGACAGGGGTCAGACTGTTTTTT
.,.,TRBV27,TRBJ2-1,CASTGAGFGVYNEQFF,TGTGCCAGCACCGGTGCGGGTTTTGGGGTTTACAATGAGCAGTTCTTC
.,TRBD1,TRBV2,TRBJ2-7,CASSTGVSFYEQYF,TGTGCCAGCAGTACAGGGGTCAGCTTCTACGAGCAGTACTTC
.,.,TRBV13,TRBJ2-7,CASSLGTSSYEQYF,TGTGCCAGCAGCTTAGGCACTAGCTCCTACGAGCAGTACTTC
.,TRBD1,TRBV7-2,TRBJ2-3,CASSSRQGAPTDTQYF,TGTGCCAGCAGCTCGAGACAGGGGGCGCCGACAGATACGCAGTATTTT
.,.,TRBV10-3,TRBJ2-1,CAISGERGMGENEQFF,TGTGCCATCAGTGGAGAAAGGGGCATGGGCGAAAATGAGCAGTTCTTC
.,.,TRBV4-2,TRBJ2-5,CASSPEGSRETQYF,TGTGCCAGCAGCCCCGAGGGTAGCCGTGAGACCCAGTACTTC
.,TRBD2,TRBV9,TRBJ2-3,CASSRVGSGGGEDTQYF,TGTGCCAGCAGCAGAGTGGGTAGCGGGGGAGGAGAAGATACGCAGTATTTT
.,TRBD1,TRBV14,TRBJ2-3,CASSPLGQVGDTQYF,TGTGCCAGCAGCCCCCTCGGACAGGTGGGAGATACGCAGTATTTT
.,TRBD2,TRBV6-5,TRBJ2-3,CASTRTSGISDTQYF,TGTGCCAGCACCCGGACTAGCGGGATATCAGATACGCAGTATTTT
.,.,TRBV9,TRBJ1-1,CASSPSVGQWDTEAFF,TGTGCCAGCAGCCCAAGCGTCGGACAGTGGGACACTGAAGCTTTCTTT
.,.,TRBV11-2,TRBJ2-7,CASSISHRDYEQYF,TGTGCCAGCAGCATAAGCCACAGGGACTACGAGCAGTACTTC
.,.,TRBV2,TRBJ1-6,CASTRDGNSPLHF,TGTGCCAGCACCCGGGACGGAAATTCACCCCTCCACTTT